The present TCR beta chain was sequenced within a study of PD-1 blockade in classical Hodgkin lymphoma. In the study overall: It was nivolumab at 3 mg/kg, given intravenously every 2 weeks, that patients received.

Germline values: CDR1 LNHDA, CDR2 SQIVND (reference sequence). The CDR3 consists of 14 residues. The ends lost 2 bases at V and 7 bases at J; junction bases unmatched: 6. Generated by immunoSEQ multiplex PCR, the TCRdb table keeps only in-frame clones and is missing some. The sample comprises around 15,000 clones, approximately 83% of which are singletons, and 30% to 45% rests with the top ten. With no exception, relapse followed autologous stem cell transplantation in all patients, and brentuximab vedotin exposure varied. The TCR comes from a human donor with classical Hodgkin lymphoma. This sequence joins TRBV19 and TRBJ2-3; 7 nucleotides align to TRBD2. Specimen: peripheral blood mononuclear cells (PBMCs), collected before the second cycle of nivolumab. The CDR3 region is CASSISRELNTQYF. As DNA, the CDR3 is TGTGCCAGTAGTATATCGCGGGAGTTAAATACGCAGTATTTT.